This T cell receptor beta chain was retrieved from a study of blood T cell repertoires in COVID-19. Study information: Whether acute or convalescent, the COVID-19 samples came from the United States, Italy and Spain.

Germline V lookup: CDR1 KGHSH, CDR2 LQKENI. V was clipped by 4 bases and J by 0 bases; unmatched bases: 3. The CDR3 contains 15 residues. As processed by the authors: Cell counts per sample came from amplifying reference gene primers. Repertoires were generated with immunoSEQ multiplex PCR, while TCRdb's copy carries only in-frame clones and drops some. The V and J calls and clone size are taken from that table; D and trimming were inferred from the DNA. The table shows a few hundred thousand clones, with around 87% occurring only once. The sequence was collected from a man aged 60 to 75 who had recovered from COVID-19. Specimen: peripheral blood. The rearrangement links TRBV18 to TRBJ1-3; 7 nucleotides line up with TRBD1. The CDR3 DNA reads TGTGCCAGCTCACGACGACAGGGCTCTGGAAACACCATATATTTT. Protein product: CASSRRQGSGNTIYF.